Following are 2 T cell receptor beta chains from one sample sequenced in a study of tumor and adjacent non-tumor tissue in lung cancer. A modified ARM-PCR protocol with three rounds of nested PCR amplified TCRbeta. TCRdb analysed the multiplex PCR reads with MiXCR anew, one entry per CDR3 protein. The data contain about 76,000 distinct CDR3 sequences, around 70% of them singletons. This sample's RNA came from whole unsorted tissue. Specimen: lung tumor tissue. All receptors come from a woman in her 70s with non-small cell lung cancer.

This clonotype was seen repeatedly, ten times or more. Likely a read error: the CDR3 ends without its conserved phenylalanine or tryptophan. The rearrangement uses TRBV5-4 and TRBJ2-1; 7 bases map to TRBD2. This CDR3 spans 16 amino acids. The junction had 13 bases not matched to a gene; V was cut back by 4 bases and J by 6 bases. The germline CDR1 and CDR2 sequences are SGHNT and YYREEE (reference sequence). CDR3 nucleotide sequence: TGTGCCAGCAGCCTGGGGGGAGCGGGAAGGGGCAATGAGCAGTTCCTC. Translated, it gives CASSLGGAGRGNEQFL.

Comments on this clonotype: Without the conserved terminal phenylalanine or tryptophan, this CDR3 likely stems from a read error. J is TRBJ1-2 and V is TRBV11-1; D ambiguous. CDR1 is SGHAT and CDR2 is FQDESV in the germline V gene (reference sequence). Trimming took off 6 bases at V and 10 bases at J, with 21 bases between the two ends. The CDR3 covers 14 residues. The CDR3 spells CASSHSGVGNDYTS. The CDR3 DNA sequence: TGTGCCAGCAGTCATTCGGGAGTTGGCAATGACTACACCTCC.